The rows below give T cell receptor beta chains drawn from one sample of a study of T cell repertoires in cytomegalovirus infection. One entry per CDR3 protein, called by TCRdb with MiXCR from the reads. The data contain hundreds of thousands of distinct CDR3 sequences, roughly 36% of them seen just once; the ten biggest clones take up 2.5% to 3.5%. Source material: PBMCs. These receptors were obtained from a human donor in good health (CMV status not recorded). Some clones in this sample may be carry-over from other donors' samples. The CDR3 runs from the conserved cysteine through the conserved F or W. The D gene is left open where the match is weak. Some rows mark clone size as missing; the rest say once, few, many or name a class of expanded clone.

CDR3 DNA: TGTGCCTGGAACCCAGGGACCATGGGACCACCCCTCCACTTT; CDR3 protein: CAWNPGTMGPPLHF; clone size: NA; V gene: TRBV30; D gene: NA; J gene: TRBJ1-6
CDR3 DNA: TGTGCCATCTCTAAGGGAATGGATGAAAAACTGTTTTTT; CDR3 protein: CAISKGMDEKLFF; clone size: NA; V gene: TRBV6-1; D gene: NA; J gene: TRBJ1-4
CDR3 DNA: TGTGCCAGCAGCGTAGCGGAGCAAATCATTCAGTACTTC; CDR3 protein: CASSVAEQIIQYF; clone size: NA; V gene: TRBV2; D gene: NA; J gene: TRBJ2-4
CDR3 DNA: TGCGCCAGCAGCCAAGCCCCGACGACCAACACCGGGGAGCTGTTTTTT; CDR3 protein: CASSQAPTTNTGELFF; clone size: few; V gene: TRBV4-1; D gene: NA; J gene: TRBJ2-2
CDR3 DNA: TGCGCCAGCAGCGGCTGGCCGGGACAGGGGGCTGAAGATACGCAGTATTTT; CDR3 protein: CASSGWPGQGAEDTQYF; clone size: NA; V gene: TRBV5-1; D gene: TRBD1; J gene: TRBJ2-3
CDR3 DNA: TGTGCCAGCAGCTCAGGGAATTTGGGAGAAAAACTGTTTTTT; CDR3 protein: CASSSGNLGEKLFF; clone size: NA; V gene: TRBV7-2; D gene: NA; J gene: TRBJ1-4
CDR3 DNA: TGTGCCAGCACGACCCTCACCGGGGAGCTGTTTTTT; CDR3 protein: CASTTLTGELFF; clone size: NA; V gene: TRBV28; D gene: NA; J gene: TRBJ2-2
CDR3 DNA: TGTGCCAGCAGTTTTGGGGGAGGAAACACCATATATTTT; CDR3 protein: CASSFGGGNTIYF; clone size: many; V gene: TRBV12-3/TRBV12-4; D gene: NA; J gene: TRBJ1-3
CDR3 DNA: TGTGCCAGCGCAAGATATAGCAATCAGCCCCAGCATTTT; CDR3 protein: CASARYSNQPQHF; clone size: NA; V gene: TRBV27; D gene: NA; J gene: TRBJ1-5
CDR3 DNA: TGTGCCAGCACCCAAATCAGGGCAGCGGAGCTGTTTTTT; CDR3 protein: CASTQIRAAELFF; clone size: NA; V gene: TRBV12-3/TRBV12-4; D gene: NA; J gene: TRBJ2-2
CDR3 DNA: TGTGCCAGTAGTCCCGGACAGGGGCTTGGAAACACCATATATTTT; CDR3 protein: CASSPGQGLGNTIYF; clone size: NA; V gene: TRBV19; D gene: TRBD1; J gene: TRBJ1-3
CDR3 DNA: TGCGCCAGCAGCCAAGATTGGGGAAGGAGCAATCAGCCCCAGCATTTT; CDR3 protein: CASSQDWGRSNQPQHF; clone size: NA; V gene: TRBV4-1; D gene: NA; J gene: TRBJ1-5
CDR3 DNA: TGTGCCAGCAGTTCACCGGACAGGGGAAATGAAAAACTGTTTTTT; CDR3 protein: CASSSPDRGNEKLFF; clone size: NA; V gene: TRBV28; D gene: TRBD1; J gene: TRBJ1-4
CDR3 DNA: TGTGCCAGCAGGAGACAGGGGGCGAACACCATATATTTT; CDR3 protein: CASRRQGANTIYF; clone size: few; V gene: TRBV6-5; D gene: TRBD1; J gene: TRBJ1-3
CDR3 DNA: TGTGCCAGCAGCATTAAGGGTCGGGGGACCCAAGAGACCCAGTACTTC; CDR3 protein: CASSIKGRGTQETQYF; clone size: few; V gene: TRBV7-6; D gene: NA; J gene: TRBJ2-5
CDR3 DNA: TGTGCCAGTAGTATCGGAGCGGGACTTAACAATGAGCAGTTCTTC; CDR3 protein: CASSIGAGLNNEQFF; clone size: few; V gene: TRBV19; D gene: TRBD2; J gene: TRBJ2-1
CDR3 DNA: TGTGCCAGCAGCTTACCGGGACTCAATAGTGAGCAGTTCTTC; CDR3 protein: CASSLPGLNSEQFF; clone size: many; V gene: TRBV7-8; D gene: NA; J gene: TRBJ2-1
CDR3 DNA: TGCAGTGCTCCCGGGCCAGGGGGCAACAATCAGCCCCAGCATTTT; CDR3 protein: CSAPGPGGNNQPQHF; clone size: many; V gene: TRBV20-1; D gene: TRBD1; J gene: TRBJ1-5
CDR3 DNA: TGTGCCAGCAGTCGCGGGAAGGCCGGGGAGCTGTTTTTT; CDR3 protein: CASSRGKAGELFF; clone size: NA; V gene: TRBV6-6; D gene: NA; J gene: TRBJ2-2
CDR3 DNA: TGTGCCAGCGCAACAACAGGGGTCGGCACAGATACGCAGTATTTT; CDR3 protein: CASATTGVGTDTQYF; clone size: NA; V gene: TRBV6-1; D gene: TRBD1; J gene: TRBJ2-3
CDR3 DNA: TGCGCCAGCATGGGAAGACGCGGGGACTCCTACGAGCAGTACTTC; CDR3 protein: CASMGRRGDSYEQYF; clone size: few; V gene: TRBV5-1; D gene: NA; J gene: TRBJ2-7
CDR3 DNA: TGTGCCAGCAGTTTCGTAGAGACCCAGTACTTC; CDR3 protein: CASSFVETQYF; clone size: many; V gene: TRBV28; D gene: NA; J gene: TRBJ2-5
CDR3 DNA: TGTGCCAGCAGCTTAGGAAGCTACCCCGGGGAGCTGTTTTTT; CDR3 protein: CASSLGSYPGELFF; clone size: few; V gene: TRBV7-6; D gene: NA; J gene: TRBJ2-2
CDR3 DNA: TGCGCCAGCAGCCAAGAAGGTGGACCCTCGGGTGGCTACACCTTC; CDR3 protein: CASSQEGGPSGGYTF; clone size: few; V gene: TRBV4-1; D gene: NA; J gene: TRBJ1-2